The 8 T cell receptor beta chains listed next were all sequenced from one sample in a study of T-cell memory formation after mild COVID-19 (dated by TCRdb to 2020 to 2023). The library came from 5' RACE. The data were produced on an Illumina NovaSeq 6000. TCRdb reran the public reads through fastp at Q25 and MiXCR, keeping productive beta chains. Each CDR3 protein appears once, grouped with its most common genes and DNA. This sample is represented by around 220,000 distinct CDR3 sequences; about 15% of them were singletons. Roughly 3.6% of the sample is in the top ten clones. The sample consisted of PBMCs or a T cell subset sorted from them (not recorded which). The receptors here all came from a young man who had mild COVID-19 (a few samples of this study predate the infection). The sample titles of this study are shuffled in the database, so cell type and time point are left out; the donor was told from shared clones.

A few counts support this clonotype. CDR3 loop: CSATTPAGVRVAFF. The CDR3 DNA reads TGCAGTGCTACCACCCCGGCAGGGGTGAGGGTAGCTTTCTTT. The chain joins TRBV20-1 to TRBJ1-1, with D perhaps TRBD1 (6 bases). The CDR3 has 14 amino acids. Germline values: CDR1 DFQATT, CDR2 SNEGSKA (reference sequence). V shed 4 bases and J shed 10 bases, with 22 bases lying between them.

This clonotype has ten or more counts. The chain recombines TRBV5-1 with TRBJ1-2; D call uncertain. The V end lost 0 bases, the J end lost 5 bases, and 11 bases lay between the germline ends. This CDR3 contains 14 residues. The germline gives CDR1 SGHRS, CDR2 YFSETQ. CDR3 loop: CASSLDGESYGYTF. Written as DNA, the CDR3 is TGCGCCAGCAGCTTGGATGGCGAATCTTATGGCTACACCTTC.

This clonotype has a handful of counts. The genes are TRBV12-5 and TRBJ2-5; D uncertain. Between the trimmed V and J ends, which lost 7 bases and 1 base, there was a span of 10 bases. The CDR3 spans 13 residues. Germline values: CDR1 LGHNT, CDR2 FRNRAP. CDR3 loop: CASEGAGQETQYF. CDR3 nucleotides: TGTGCTAGTGAAGGAGCAGGCCAAGAGACCCAGTACTTC. Complete variable domain (other parts from reference TRBV12-5 and TRBJ2-5): DARVTQTPRHKVTEMGQEVTMRCQPILGHNTVFWYRQTMMQGLELLAYFRNRAPLDDSGMPKDRFSAEMPDATLATLKIQPSEPRDSAVYFCASEGAGQETQYFGPGTRLLVL.

CDR3 sequence: CSASYNSGDTQYF. In DNA form, the CDR3 reads TGCAGTGCTAGTTACAATTCCGGAGATACGCAGTATTTT. The genes are TRBV20-1 and TRBJ2-3; D remains ambiguous. The CDR3 consists of 13 residues. Germline V lookup: CDR1 DFQATT, CDR2 SNEGSKA (reference sequence). V was clipped by 3 bases and J by 5 bases, with 12 bases between them.

This clonotype was counted between two and nine times. The chain combines TRBV6-2 or TRBV6-3 with TRBJ2-5; D remains ambiguous. This CDR3 is 12 amino acids long. V was clipped by 4 bases and J by 2 bases, with 5 bases between them. Germline V lookup: CDR1 MNHEY, CDR2 SVGEGT. CDR3 nucleotide sequence: TGTGCCAGCAGTTCCACTCAAGAGACCCAGTACTTC. This translates into CASSSTQETQYF.

This clonotype was observed once. The gene calls are TRBV4-1 and TRBJ1-4; no reliable D call. The CDR3 length is 10 residues. Trimming stripped 5 bases from V and 5 bases from J, with 0 bases between. CDR1 and CDR2 (germline): MGHRA, YSYEKL. This CDR3 reads CASSNEKLFF. DNA of the CDR3: TGCGCCAGCAGCAATGAAAAACTGTTTTTT.

The gene calls are TRBV29-1 and TRBJ2-1; the match to TRBD1 covers 10 bases. Germline CDR1 and CDR2: SQVTM and ANQGSEA. CDR3 size: 13 residues. The ends lost 7 bases at V and 8 bases at J; junction bases unmatched: 8. DNA for the CDR3: TGCAGCGGAGGCCGGGACAGGGGCGATGAGCAGTTCTTC. This codes for CSGGRDRGDEQFF.

This clonotype came up many times. The chain joins TRBV12-3 or TRBV12-4 to TRBJ2-5, with no clear D. This CDR3 has 14 amino acids. V gave up 7 bases and J gave up 5 bases, with 17 bases separating them. The CDR3 loop reads CASTLRLLDETQYF. DNA for the CDR3: TGTGCCAGCACCCTGAGGCTATTGGACGAGACCCAGTACTTC.